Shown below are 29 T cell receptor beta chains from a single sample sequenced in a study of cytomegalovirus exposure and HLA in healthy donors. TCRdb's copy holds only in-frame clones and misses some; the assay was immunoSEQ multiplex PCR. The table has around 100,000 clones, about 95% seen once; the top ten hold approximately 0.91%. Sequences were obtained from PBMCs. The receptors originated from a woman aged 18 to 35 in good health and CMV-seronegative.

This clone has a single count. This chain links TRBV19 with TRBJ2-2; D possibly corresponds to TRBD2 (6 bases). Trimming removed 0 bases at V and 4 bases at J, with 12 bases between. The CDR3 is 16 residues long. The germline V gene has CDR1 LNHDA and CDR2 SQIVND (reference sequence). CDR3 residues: CASSIDGGLGTGELFF. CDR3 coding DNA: TGTGCCAGTAGTATAGATGGAGGGCTGGGCACCGGGGAGCTGTTTTTT.

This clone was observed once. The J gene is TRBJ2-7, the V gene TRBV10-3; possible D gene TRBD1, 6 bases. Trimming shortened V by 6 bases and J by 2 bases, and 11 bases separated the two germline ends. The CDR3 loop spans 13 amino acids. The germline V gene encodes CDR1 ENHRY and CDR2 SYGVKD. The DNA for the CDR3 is TGTGCCATCAGCCCGGGACACCCCTACGAGCAGTACTTC. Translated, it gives CAISPGHPYEQYF.

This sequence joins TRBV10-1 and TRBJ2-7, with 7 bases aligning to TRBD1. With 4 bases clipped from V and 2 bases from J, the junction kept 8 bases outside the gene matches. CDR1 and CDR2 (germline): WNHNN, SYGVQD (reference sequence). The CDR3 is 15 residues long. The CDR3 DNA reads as TGCGCCAGCAGTGGCACCGGGACAGCCACCTACGAGCAGTACTTC. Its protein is CASSGTGTATYEQYF.

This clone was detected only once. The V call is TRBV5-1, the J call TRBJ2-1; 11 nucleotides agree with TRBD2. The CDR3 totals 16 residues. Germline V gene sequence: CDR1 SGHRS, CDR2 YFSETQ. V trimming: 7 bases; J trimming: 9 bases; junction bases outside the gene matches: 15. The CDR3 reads CASGDQGLAARGEQFF. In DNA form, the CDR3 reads TGCGCCAGCGGGGATCAGGGACTAGCGGCCCGGGGTGAGCAGTTCTTC. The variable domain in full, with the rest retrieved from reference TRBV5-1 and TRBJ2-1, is KAGVTQTPRYLIKTRGQQVTLSCSPISGHRSVSWYQQTPGQGLQFLFEYFSETQRNKGNFPGRFSGRQFSNSRSEMNVSTLELGDSALYLCASGDQGLAARGEQFFGPGTRLTVL.

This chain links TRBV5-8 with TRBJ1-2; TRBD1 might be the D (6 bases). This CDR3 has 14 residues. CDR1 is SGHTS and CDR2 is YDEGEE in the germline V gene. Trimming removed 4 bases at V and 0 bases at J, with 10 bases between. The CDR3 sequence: CASSIGQPNYGYTF. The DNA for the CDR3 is TGTGCCAGCAGCATCGGACAGCCTAACTATGGCTACACCTTC.

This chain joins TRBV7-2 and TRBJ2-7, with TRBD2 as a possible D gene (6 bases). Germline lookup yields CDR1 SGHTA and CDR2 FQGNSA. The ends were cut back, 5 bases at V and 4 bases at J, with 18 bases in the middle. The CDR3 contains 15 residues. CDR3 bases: TGTGCCAGCAGCCTTAGCGGTTCCATGGTGTACGAGCAGTACTTC. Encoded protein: CASSLSGSMVYEQYF.

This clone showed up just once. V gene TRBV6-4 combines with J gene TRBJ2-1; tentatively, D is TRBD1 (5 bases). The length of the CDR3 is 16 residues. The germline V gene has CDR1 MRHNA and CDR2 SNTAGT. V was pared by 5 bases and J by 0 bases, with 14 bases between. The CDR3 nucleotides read TGTGCCAGCAGTAGGGGTCTCACGCTCTCCTACAATGAGCAGTTCTTC. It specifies CASSRGLTLSYNEQFF.

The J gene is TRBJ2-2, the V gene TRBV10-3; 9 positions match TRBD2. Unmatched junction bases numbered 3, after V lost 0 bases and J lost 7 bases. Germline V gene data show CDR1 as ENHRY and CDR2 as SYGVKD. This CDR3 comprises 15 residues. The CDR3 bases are TGTGCCATCAGTGAGTCGGGGACTAGCTTCGGGGAGCTGTTTTTT. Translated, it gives CAISESGTSFGELFF.

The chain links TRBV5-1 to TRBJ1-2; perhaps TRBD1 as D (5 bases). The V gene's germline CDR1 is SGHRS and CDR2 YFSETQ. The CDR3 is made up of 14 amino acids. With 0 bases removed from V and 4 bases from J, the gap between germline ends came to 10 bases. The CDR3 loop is CASSLAGKGYGYTF. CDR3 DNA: TGCGCCAGCAGCTTGGCAGGGAAGGGCTATGGCTACACCTTC.

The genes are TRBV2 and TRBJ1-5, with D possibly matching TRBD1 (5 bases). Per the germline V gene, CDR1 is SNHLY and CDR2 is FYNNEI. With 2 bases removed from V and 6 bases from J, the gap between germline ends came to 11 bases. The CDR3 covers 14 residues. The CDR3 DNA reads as TGTGCCAGCAGTGAAAGCGGGACTACTCAGCCCCAGCATTTT. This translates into CASSESGTTQPQHF. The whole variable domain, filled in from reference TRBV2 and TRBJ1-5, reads EPEVTQTPSHQVTQMGQEVILRCVPISNHLYFYWYRQILGQKVEFLVSFYNNEISEKSEIFDDQFSVERPDGSNFTLKIRSTKLEDSAMYFCASSESGTTQPQHFGDGTRLSIL.

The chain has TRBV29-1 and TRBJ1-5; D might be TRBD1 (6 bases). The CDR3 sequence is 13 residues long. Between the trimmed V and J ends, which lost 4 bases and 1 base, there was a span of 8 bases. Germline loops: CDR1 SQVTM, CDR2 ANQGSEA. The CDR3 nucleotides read TGCAGCGTTGGACAGGAGAGCAATCAGCCCCAGCATTTT. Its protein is CSVGQESNQPQHF.

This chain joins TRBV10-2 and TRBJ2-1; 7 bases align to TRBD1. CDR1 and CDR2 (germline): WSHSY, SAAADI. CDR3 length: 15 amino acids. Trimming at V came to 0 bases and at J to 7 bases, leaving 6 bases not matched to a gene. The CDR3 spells CASSESGAGGNEQFF. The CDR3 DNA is TGCGCCAGCAGTGAGTCAGGGGCAGGGGGTAATGAGCAGTTCTTC.

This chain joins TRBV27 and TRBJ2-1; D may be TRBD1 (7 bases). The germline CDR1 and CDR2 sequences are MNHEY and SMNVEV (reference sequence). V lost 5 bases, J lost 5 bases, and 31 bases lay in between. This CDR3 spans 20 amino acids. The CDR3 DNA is TGTGCCAGCAGTCCAGGAAGGGGGAGGCTCCGGGACAGTTTTAACAATGAGCAGTTCTTC. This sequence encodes CASSPGRGRLRDSFNNEQFF.

CDR3 loop: CASSTTGGAGETQYF. In DNA form, the CDR3 reads TGTGCCAGCAGTACAACAGGGGGCGCGGGTGAGACCCAGTACTTC. The chain recombines TRBV6-5 with TRBJ2-5; TRBD1 matches 9 bases. CDR3 length: 15 amino acids. Germline V gene data show CDR1 as MNHEY and CDR2 as SVGAGI. The J segment lost 5 bases and the V segment lost 5 bases, leaving 9 bases of the junction unmatched.

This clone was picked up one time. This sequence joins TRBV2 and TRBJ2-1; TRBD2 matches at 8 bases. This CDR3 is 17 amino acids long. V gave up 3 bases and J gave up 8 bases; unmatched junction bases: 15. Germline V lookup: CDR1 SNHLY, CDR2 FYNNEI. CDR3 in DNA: TGTGCCAGCAGTGAGGATGCCGGACTAGCTTCCCATCATGAGCAGTTCTTC. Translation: CASSEDAGLASHHEQFF. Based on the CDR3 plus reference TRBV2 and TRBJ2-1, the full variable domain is EPEVTQTPSHQVTQMGQEVILRCVPISNHLYFYWYRQILGQKVEFLVSFYNNEISEKSEIFDDQFSVERPDGSNFTLKIRSTKLEDSAMYFCASSEDAGLASHHEQFFGPGTRLTVL.

The CDR3 DNA reads as TGCAGCGTTGAAGATACGGGGTCCTACGAGCAGTACTTC. This gives the protein CSVEDTGSYEQYF. The rearrangement links TRBV29-1 to TRBJ2-7; D may be TRBD2 (5 bases). The V end was cut by 0 bases, the J end by 1 base, with 7 bases between. The germline V gene encodes CDR1 SQVTM and CDR2 ANQGSEA. This CDR3 spans 13 amino acids.

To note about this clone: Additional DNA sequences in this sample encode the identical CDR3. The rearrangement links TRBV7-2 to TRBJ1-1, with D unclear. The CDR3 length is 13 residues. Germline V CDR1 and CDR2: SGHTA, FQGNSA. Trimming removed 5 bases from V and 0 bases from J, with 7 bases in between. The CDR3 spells CASSPYLNTEAFF. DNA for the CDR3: TGTGCCAGCAGCCCCTACTTGAACACTGAAGCTTTCTTT.

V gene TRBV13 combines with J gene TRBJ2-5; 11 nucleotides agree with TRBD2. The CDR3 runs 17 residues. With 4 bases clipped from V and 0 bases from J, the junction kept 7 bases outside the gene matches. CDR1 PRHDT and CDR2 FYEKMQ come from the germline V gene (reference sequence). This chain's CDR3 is CASSSLAGGTYQETQYF. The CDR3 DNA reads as TGTGCCAGCAGCTCTCTAGCGGGAGGCACGTACCAAGAGACCCAGTACTTC.

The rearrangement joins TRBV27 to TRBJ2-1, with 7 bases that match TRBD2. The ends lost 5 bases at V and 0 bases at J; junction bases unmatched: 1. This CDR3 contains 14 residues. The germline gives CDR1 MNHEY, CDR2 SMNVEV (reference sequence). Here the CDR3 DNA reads TGTGCCAGCAGTACGGGGGGCTCCTACAATGAGCAGTTCTTC. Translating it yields CASSTGGSYNEQFF.

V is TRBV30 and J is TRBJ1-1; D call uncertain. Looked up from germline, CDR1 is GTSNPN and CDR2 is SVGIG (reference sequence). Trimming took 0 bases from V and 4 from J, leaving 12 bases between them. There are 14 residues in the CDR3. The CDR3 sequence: CAWSVGGSGTEAFF. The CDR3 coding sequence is TGTGCCTGGAGTGTTGGAGGGTCGGGCACTGAAGCTTTCTTT.

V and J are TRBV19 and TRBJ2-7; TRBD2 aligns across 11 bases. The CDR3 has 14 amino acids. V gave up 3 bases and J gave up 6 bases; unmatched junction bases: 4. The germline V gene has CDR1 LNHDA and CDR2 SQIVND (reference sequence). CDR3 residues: CASSILGTSGEQYF. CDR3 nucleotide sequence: TGTGCCAGTAGTATCCTGGGGACTAGCGGCGAGCAGTACTTC.

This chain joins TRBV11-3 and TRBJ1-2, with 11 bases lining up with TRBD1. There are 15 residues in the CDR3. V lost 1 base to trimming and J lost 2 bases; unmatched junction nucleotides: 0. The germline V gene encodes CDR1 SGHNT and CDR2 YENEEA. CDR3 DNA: TGTGCCAGCAGCTTAGGGACAGGGGGCAACTATGGCTACACCTTC. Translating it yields CASSLGTGGNYGYTF.

DNA of the CDR3: TGTGCCAGCAGCTTAGGGACAGGGAGAGACGAGCAGTACTTC. This gives the protein CASSLGTGRDEQYF. This sequence joins TRBV11-3 and TRBJ2-7; 8 nucleotides line up with TRBD1. CDR1 and CDR2 (germline): SGHNT, YENEEA. V gave up 1 base and J gave up 5 bases; unmatched junction bases: 4. The CDR3 totals 14 residues.

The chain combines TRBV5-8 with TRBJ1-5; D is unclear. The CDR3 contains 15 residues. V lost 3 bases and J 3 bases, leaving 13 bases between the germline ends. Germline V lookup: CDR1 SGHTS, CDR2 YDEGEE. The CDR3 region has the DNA TGTGCCAGCAGCTCCGCGGTAAACTACAATCAGCCCCAGCATTTT. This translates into CASSSAVNYNQPQHF.

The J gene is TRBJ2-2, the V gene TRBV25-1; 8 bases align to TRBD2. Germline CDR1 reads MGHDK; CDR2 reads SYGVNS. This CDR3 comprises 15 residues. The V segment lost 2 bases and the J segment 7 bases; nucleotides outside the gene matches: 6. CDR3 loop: CASSEGTSLGGELFF. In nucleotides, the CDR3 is TGTGCCAGCAGTGAAGGGACTAGTCTTGGCGGGGAGCTGTTTTTT. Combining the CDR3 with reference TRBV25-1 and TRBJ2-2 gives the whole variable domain EADIYQTPRYLVIGTGKKITLECSQTMGHDKMYWYQQDPGMELHLIHYSYGVNSTEKGDLSSESTVSRIRTEHFPLTLESARPSHTSQYLCASSEGTSLGGELFFGEGSRLTVL.

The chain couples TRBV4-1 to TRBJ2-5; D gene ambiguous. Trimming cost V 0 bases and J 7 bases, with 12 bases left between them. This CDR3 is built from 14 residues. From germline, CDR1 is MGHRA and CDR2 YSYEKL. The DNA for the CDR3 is TGCGCCAGCAGCCAAGATCCGGAGCTCGGGACCCAGTACTTC. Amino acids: CASSQDPELGTQYF.

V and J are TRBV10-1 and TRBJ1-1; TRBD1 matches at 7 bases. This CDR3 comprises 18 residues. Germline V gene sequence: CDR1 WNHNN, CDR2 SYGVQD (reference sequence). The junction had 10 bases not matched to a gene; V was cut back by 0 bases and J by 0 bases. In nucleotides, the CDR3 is TGCGCCAGCAGTGAGTCCAGAACAGGGGCCGCCATGAACACTGAAGCTTTCTTT. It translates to CASSESRTGAAMNTEAFF.

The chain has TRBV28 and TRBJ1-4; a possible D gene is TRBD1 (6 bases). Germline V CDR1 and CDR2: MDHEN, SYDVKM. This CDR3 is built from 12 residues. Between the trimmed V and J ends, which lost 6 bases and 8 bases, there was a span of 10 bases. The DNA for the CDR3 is TGTGCCAGCAGAGCAGGGGTGGAAAAACTGTTTTTT. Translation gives CASRAGVEKLFF. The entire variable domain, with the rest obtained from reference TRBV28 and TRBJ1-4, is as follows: DVKVTQSSRYLVKRTGEKVFLECVQDMDHENMFWYRQDPGLGLRLIYFSYDVKMKEKGDIPEGYSVSREKKERFSLILESASTNQTSMYLCASRAGVEKLFFGSGTQLSVL.

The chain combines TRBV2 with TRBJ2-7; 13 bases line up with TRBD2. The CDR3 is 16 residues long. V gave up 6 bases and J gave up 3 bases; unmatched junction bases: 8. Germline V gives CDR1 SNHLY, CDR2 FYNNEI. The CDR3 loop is CASRGGTSGAFYEQYF. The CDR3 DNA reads TGTGCCAGCAGAGGGGGGACTAGCGGGGCCTTCTACGAGCAGTACTTC.